This section outlines one T cell receptor (beta chain) sequence together with its context. There is no known antigen for this receptor. No much larger clone is present one base from it, and per-base qualities are unavailable. In total, approximately 690 healthy bone marrow donors made up the cohort. Cohort members were all nominally healthy when sampled, although unrecorded immune exposures were likely present. The donor tested CMV seropositive and was one of the 289 seropositive cohort members. Every donor gave a peripheral blood sample, and the peripheral blood mononuclear cells from that sample were used for TCR beta sequencing. The Qiagen DNeasy Blood Extraction Kit was used to extract genomic DNA from the blood cell samples. This entry comes from a study of cytomegalovirus exposure and HLA in healthy donors listed by TCRdb under 2017. Looking at the study overall: An earlier analysis of 587 of the donors reported under 300 Gb of sequence data and 100 million to 120 million unique TCR beta sequences obtained from approximately 180 million T cells. Of the 350 to 450 genotyped donors, around 81% fell in the genetic ancestry cluster associated with self-reported Caucasian donors. Along with the roughly 610-subject first cohort, a separate validation cohort of around 120 different subjects was used. The study profiled the T cell repertoires of under 700 subjects by immunosequencing and related them to cytomegalovirus serostatus. The study combined high-throughput TCR immunosequencing, statistical association of individual TCRs with disease status, and machine learning to predict cytomegalovirus infection status. About five DR-DQ haplotypes were treated as single units for association and clustering because of strong linkage in the cohort. All discovery cohort repertoires had been generated on a single sequencing platform. Donor age, sex, ethnicity and CMV serostatus were compiled alongside the repertoire data. An early release that covered roughly 600 HLA-typed donors contained around 300 gigabases of sequencing data and 80 million or so unique TCR sequences. The number of donors typed differed by locus, with roughly 629-640 for A, B, C, DRB1 and DQB1, over 500 for DQA1, 600 to 610 for DPA1, and 450 to 480 for DPB1. To decide whether each TCR beta V gene segment behaved as functional or pseudogenic, an earlier analysis of fewer than 750 of the donors relied on high-throughput TCR beta sequencing. HLA typing covered class I and class II loci at four-digit resolution. Genome-wide SNP genotypes for about 55% of the 666 donors were used in a later genetic analysis, which treated that subset as a discovery cohort. The study was designed to test whether signatures of past pathogen exposure could be identified by cataloging public T cell receptors. Rather than using new phenotypic data, the later analysis identified candidate immune exposures from TCR beta sequences and from how often those sequences occurred across donors. A later analysis re-analyzed previously published TCR beta repertoires from about 730 donors and added high-resolution HLA genotyping to study TCR occurrence patterns. On average, roughly 250,000 unique TCR beta nucleotide sequences were sequenced per donor among about 400 genotyped donors of the cohort, with 15% to 20% of those sequences being non-productive.

Based on the germline V gene, the CDR1 and CDR2 sequences are SNHLY and FYNNEI. Including cysteine and phenylalanine, the CDR3 has 15 amino acids. Only CDR3 DNA remains: 45 bases, in frame from the first base. Here V drops 1 base and J drops 4 bases, and the junction holds 3 bases not matched to any gene. Libraries came from the immunoSEQ multiplex PCR assay. For the multiplex PCR, a mixture combining 60 forward primers for TCR Vbeta segments and 13 reverse primers for TCR Jbeta segments was used. A multiplex PCR assay on genomic DNA amplified the CDR3 region of rearranged TCR beta genes. The Illumina HiSeq System was used to sequence the amplified TCR beta libraries as 87-base-pair reads. As for the authors' bioinformatics: Across the 500 to 750 repertoires, a later analysis counted 80 million or so unique TCR beta chains, roughly 11 million of which were shared by at least two donors. A nearest-neighbor algorithm error-corrected the raw reads and collapsed the reads into unique sequences, merging closely related sequences to remove PCR and sequencing errors. V, D and J gene segments were assigned by aligning CDR3 sequences to IMGT reference sequences. For a sequence to be retained, a match of at least six nucleotides was required to both a V gene segment and a J gene segment. A rearrangement counted as productive if the CDR3 had no stop codons and remained in frame with V and J, and every other rearrangement counted as non-productive. Following IMGT convention, CDR3 was defined as the stretch from the second conserved V-encoded cysteine up to the conserved J-encoded phenylalanine. Sequences without an unambiguous match to a single V gene segment were excluded from the earlier analysis of about 640 of the donors. In an earlier analysis of roughly 600 of the donors, a V segment was called functional when productive rearrangements were above 56.7%, and segregating when the standard deviation between donors exceeded 5%. A statistical classification framework was built for diagnosing cytomegalovirus status from the catalog of TCR beta chain sequences. In a later analysis, TCR nucleotide sequences were compared against IMGT/GENE-DB human TR gene sequences so that V and J genes could be assigned. A later analysis assigned CDR3 sequences and most-parsimonious VDJ recombination scenarios with the TCRdist pipeline. A later analysis defined each TCR beta chain by its CDR3 amino acid sequence plus V-gene family, and excluded reads lacking a unique V-gene family. As a way to deal with suspected cross-contamination and a sequencing artifact, a later analysis dropped 450 to 600 nucleotide sequences that were highly shared and had low generation probability. In a later analysis, a clonal expansion index for each public chain was calculated from normalized within-repertoire ranks of inferred template counts. Generation probabilities in a later analysis came from a VDJ recombination model fitted to out-of-frame rearrangements, and those results were checked against IGoR. In a later analysis, TCR-TCR, TCR-HLA and TCR-CMV co-occurrence was scored with hypergeometric tests, and a repertoire-size bias correction was applied to TCR pairs. False discovery rates were estimated in a later analysis by permuting HLA or CMV assignments 20 times. A later analysis grouped co-occurring TCRs with DBSCAN, adding TCRdist sequence similarity when clustering within HLA-allele-positive subsets. Repertoires with fewer than 30,000 or more than 120,000 public chains were left out of co-occurrence clustering, as were a handful of repertoires with anomalous nucleotide sharing. TCRdb limited this immuneACCESS table to in-frame rearrangements with V and J called. A share of clones is missing; checked studies link under half to unresolved V genes, and the rest is unexplained. The DNA gave D and trimming, while V, J and clone size come from that table. The sample contains about 120,000 clones, about 75% of them found a single time. The ten largest clonotypes hold roughly 12% of the sample.

General conclusions and limits of the study: A further reported finding was that TCR beta sequences accurately predicted the HLA-A and HLA-B alleles for most subjects in the first cohort. Only TCR beta chains were sequenced in this cohort, and the absence of alpha or paired-chain data limited detectable features. Because counts were too low, about 17 rarely observed V segments, including chromosome 9 orphons, were excluded from the earlier analysis of under 650 of the donors. When HLA alleles, especially DR and DQ, strongly co-occurred, TCR associations were difficult to assign to individual alleles. In a later analysis, the rate of TCR association differed among HLA loci, with DRB1 alleles having the most associated TCRs and HLA-C alleles having the fewest. Compared with equally common non-associated chains, HLA-associated TCR beta chains in a later analysis were more clonally expanded and had lower generation probabilities. Specific HLA alleles were associated with over 15,000 TCR beta sequences at a false discovery rate of 0.05 in a later analysis. In a later genetic analysis, fewer N-insertions in productive TCRs were reported among donors in an Asian-associated ancestry cluster than the roughly 700-donor mean. The authors suggested that the approach could potentially be generalized to other disease states and immunological phenotypes. The presence/absence analyses assumed that sequencing depth was roughly uniform across donors, and that assumption may not be true. V-gene and J-gene trimming of TCR beta chains was associated with a missense DCLRE1C variant in a later genetic analysis, and the association was replicated in an independent cohort. In vitro tests confirmed that a few of the cytomegalovirus-associated TCR beta chains recognize cytomegalovirus antigens. The only immune exposure information available for the cohort was CMV serostatus. According to a later analysis, parvovirus B19, influenza, CMV and Epstein-Barr virus appeared linked to several top co-occurrence clusters. The classifier was reported to diagnose cytomegalovirus status with high specificity and sensitivity in both the original cohort and the validation cohort. Some IMGT-functional V segments, including TRBV6-2 and TRBV6-3, could not be told apart with the 87-base-pair reads, so those segments were excluded. Correlated functional status among segregating V segments might reflect linkage disequilibrium, but an unknown experimental factor could not be ruled out. In a later analysis, most CMV-associated TCR beta chains were found to appear HLA-restricted, with HLA associations seemingly driven largely by CMV exposure. Because HLA typing was missing for some donors at each locus, association tests included only the typed subset. The study listed 164 TCR beta chains as associated with cytomegalovirus. While some public TCRs were present in many individuals, most TCR sequences turned up only very rarely across donors. The sequencing pipeline was judged likely to have produced a cluster of highly shared sequence variants as a technical artifact. Broadly in line with IMGT annotations, most TCR beta V segments showed up in productive rearrangements about 90% or about 30% of the time in an earlier analysis of some 590 of the donors.

This receptor chain uses TRBV2 and TRBJ2-1; 8 junctional bases match TRBD1. Sequencing was done on a sample of PBMCs. The receptor was derived from a woman between 40 and 50 years old in good health and CMV-seropositive. The CDR3 protein is CASSEGDRKYNEQFF. The DNA is as follows: TGTGCCAGCAGTGAAGGGGACAGGAAATACAATGAGCAGTTCTTC.